This TCR beta chain emerged from a study of OX40 agonist ivuxolimab in advanced cancers. Sequencing was performed with immunoSEQ multiplex PCR; in TCRdb, only in-frame clones are kept and a portion is missing. There are around 50,000 clones in the sample; approximately 90% occur only once, and roughly 13% lies in the top ten. As to this clone: Antigen unknown.

Notes on the study in general: Among patients with partial responses at 0.1-3.0 mg/kg, clonal expansion was among the lowest. Expanded clones were, on average, more numerous in CD8+ T cells than in CD4+.

With 6 bases clipped from V and 2 bases from J, the junction kept 6 bases outside the gene matches. CDR1 is KGHSH and CDR2 is LQKENI in the germline V gene. The CDR3 is made up of 15 amino acids. The V call is TRBV18, the J call TRBJ1-4; 7 positions agree with TRBD1. This TCR derives from an adult with an advanced solid tumor such as melanoma, head and neck, liver or kidney cancer. Here the sequenced sample was CD4+ or CD8+ T cells sorted from blood, taken in a trial of the OX40 agonist ivuxolimab. CDR3 nucleotides: TGTGCCAGCTCCCGATCAGGGGGGACTAATGAAAAACTGTTTTTT. It translates to CASSRSGGTNEKLFF.